The present entry profiles one T cell receptor beta chain with its context. Antigen: not known. The source of the sample is a study of blood T cells in healthy people across ages. General study results and limits: Researchers judged that diversity estimates from one million T cells fell short of true values. Roughly linear declines in TCR beta diversity per million T cells occurred with age.

Extractions gave at least 6 micrograms of total RNA per sample. Alongside a J-beta primer mix, a sample-barcoded 5' primer served in a second PCR lasting roughly 6 to 12 cycles. Via MiXCR, TCRdb re-called the 5' RACE reads, giving one row per CDR3 protein. The table records more than 800,000 distinct CDR3 sequences, 40% to 50% of them present only once. Germline loops: CDR1 SGHDT, CDR2 YYEEEE. V lost 7 bases to trimming and J lost 1 base, with 11 bases between them. The CDR3 is 13 amino acids. Input material: blood. The origin of this receptor is a woman aged 60-70 years in good health. The V gene is TRBV5-6, the J gene TRBJ1-1; D call uncertain. The CDR3 is CASHETGNTEAFF. In nucleotides, the CDR3 is TGTGCCAGCCATGAGACGGGGAACACTGAAGCTTTCTTT. The full variable domain, completed using reference TRBV5-6 and TRBJ1-1, is DAGVTQSPTHLIKTRGQQVTLRCSPKSGHDTVSWYQQALGQGPQFIFQYYEEEERQRGNFPDRFSGHQFPNYSSELNVNALLLGDSALYLCASHETGNTEAFFGQGTRLTVV.